Reported below is one T cell receptor (beta chain). Its antigen is still unknown. The CDR3 contains 12 residues. The germline gives CDR1 MNHNS, CDR2 SASEGT. V lost 8 bases and J lost 0, with 8 bases in between. Profiling relied on immunoSEQ multiplex PCR, and the TCRdb table lists in-frame clones only, not all of them. This table has about 28,000 clones, 84% appearing once. This record belongs to a study of OX40 agonist ivuxolimab in advanced cancers. Overall study: In this trial design, patients received ivuxolimab intravenously at 0.01 to 10 mg/kg every 2 weeks. Prior checkpoint blockade (anti-PD-1, anti-PD-L1 or anti-CTLA-4) was permitted; about 40% had it. General study points: Mean expanded clone counts were higher in CD8+ than CD4+ T cells.

The sample here was CD4+ or CD8+ T cells sorted from blood, taken in a trial of the OX40 agonist ivuxolimab. V is TRBV6-1 and J is TRBJ2-7; D unclear. The sequence was collected from an adult with an advanced solid tumor such as melanoma, head and neck, liver or kidney cancer. The CDR3 spells CASGQISYEQYF. Written as DNA, the CDR3 is TGTGCCAGCGGTCAAATCTCCTACGAGCAGTACTTC.